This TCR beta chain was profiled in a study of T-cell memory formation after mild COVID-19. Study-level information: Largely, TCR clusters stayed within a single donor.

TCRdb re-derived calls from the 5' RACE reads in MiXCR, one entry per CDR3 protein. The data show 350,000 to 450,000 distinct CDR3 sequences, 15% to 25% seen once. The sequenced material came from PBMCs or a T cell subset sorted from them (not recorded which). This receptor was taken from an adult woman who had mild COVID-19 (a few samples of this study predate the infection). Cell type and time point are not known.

The CDR3 protein is CASSRGLQDVGTQYF. In nucleotides, the CDR3 is TGTGCCAGCTCACGGGGATTACAAGACGTTGGGACCCAGTACTTC. The J gene is TRBJ2-5, the V gene TRBV18; D is uncertain. V lost 4 bases and J 7 bases, leaving 19 bases between the germline ends. Per the germline V gene, CDR1 is KGHSH and CDR2 is LQKENI. The CDR3 has 15 residues.